This T cell receptor (beta chain) is from a study of blood T cell repertoires in COVID-19. This study enrolled people aged roughly 18 to 89 from around 26 US geographic areas. Clinical history as reported by participants underpinned cohort assignment. In the authors' methods: Nucleated cell number was recorded as an estimate derived from reference gene primer amplification. Here immunoSEQ multiplex PCR was the method, and the copy in TCRdb shows in-frame clones only, minus some. Clone size and V and J calls were adopted from that table, with D and trimming inferred from the DNA. This table holds around 400,000 clones, around nine tenths found once. V lost 4 bases to trimming and J lost 7 bases; unmatched junction nucleotides: 7. In germline, CDR1 is SGHTA, CDR2 FQGTGA. The CDR3 runs 15 residues.

The sequenced material came from PBMCs or T cells enriched from blood (not recorded which). This chain uses TRBV7-3 with TRBJ2-1; TRBD2 matches 10 bases. This sequence originates from a woman between 18 and 30 years old who had been exposed to COVID-19. CDR3: CASSSLAGDGNEQFF. The CDR3 nucleotides read TGTGCCAGCAGCTCCCTAGCGGGGGACGGTAATGAGCAGTTCTTC.